What follows are 23 T cell receptor beta chains derived from one specimen sequenced in a study of T cells in Graves' hyperthyroidism and ophthalmopathy. Using RNA transcripts as the source, TCR beta CDR3 regions were amplified. Initially, a first-round RT-PCR of the TCR CDR3 employed the HTBI primer set. TCRdb ran MiXCR on the multiplex PCR reads and lists one entry per CDR3 protein. The table lists fewer than 450,000 distinct CDR3 sequences, around an eighth of them singletons. The sample comprised blood. The receptors shown here come from a man in his forties or fifties with Graves' ophthalmopathy.

This chain's CDR3 is CASSPPLPGLIYNEQFF. Written as DNA, the CDR3 is TGTGCCAGCAGTCCGCCACTTCCGGGACTGATATACAATGAGCAGTTCTTC. The gene calls are TRBV27 and TRBJ2-1, with D perhaps TRBD2 (6 bases). The CDR3 has 17 residues. Per germline, CDR1 MNHEY and CDR2 SMNVEV (reference sequence). Trimming cost V 5 bases and J 4 bases, with 21 bases left between them.

This clonotype was counted many times. The chain has TRBV27 and TRBJ1-5, with TRBD1 identical over 8 bases. After removal of 2 bases from V and 5 bases from J, the junction contained 11 bases not matched to a gene. CDR3 length equals 17 residues. CDR1 MNHEY and CDR2 SMNVEV come from the germline V gene (reference sequence). CDR3 bases: TGTGCCAGCAGTTTAACCACAAGGACAGGGCTCCATCAGCCCCAGCATTTT. This sequence encodes CASSLTTRTGLHQPQHF.

Only a few counts were recorded for this clonotype. This sequence joins TRBV12-3 or TRBV12-4 and TRBJ2-6; D remains ambiguous. The V end was cut by 6 bases, the J end by 7 bases, with 4 bases between. The CDR3 has 11 residues. The CDR3 coding sequence is TGTGCCAGCAGACGAGCCAACGTCCTGACTTTC. Protein product: CASRRANVLTF.

The rearrangement links TRBV15 to TRBJ1-5; D is uncertain. Looked up from germline, CDR1 is LNHNV and CDR2 is YYDKDF (reference sequence). Deletions cut 8 bases from V and 0 bases from J, with 11 bases between. The CDR3 is 14 amino acids. CDR3 region: CATRTTRSNQPQHF. CDR3 nucleotides: TGTGCCACCCGGACCACGCGTAGCAATCAGCCCCAGCATTTT.

This clonotype was counted ten times or more. J is TRBJ2-1 and V is TRBV7-3, with TRBD1 as a possible D gene (6 bases). The V end was cut by 2 bases, the J end by 6 bases, with 8 bases between. Germline V gene lookup returns CDR1 SGHTA and CDR2 FQGTGA. CDR3 length: 13 residues. CDR3 sequence: CASSLDRPNEQFF. The CDR3 bases are TGTGCCAGCAGCTTAGACAGGCCCAATGAGCAGTTCTTC.

The gene calls are TRBV11-3 and TRBJ2-7, with D possibly being TRBD1 (6 bases). The CDR3 consists of 16 residues. Germline values: CDR1 SGHNT, CDR2 YENEEA. V was clipped by 5 bases and J by 3 bases, with 20 bases between them. The CDR3 bases are TGTGCCAGCAGCCCAAACCAAGGGGCAGGGGACTACGAGCAGTACTTC. Protein sequence: CASSPNQGAGDYEQYF.

This clonotype was recorded a few times. The V gene is TRBV5-4, the J gene TRBJ2-3; D gene ambiguous. V lost 2 bases, J lost 4 bases, and 20 bases lay in between. The CDR3 runs to 17 residues. CDR1 is SGHNT and CDR2 is YYREEE in the germline V gene (reference sequence). The CDR3 DNA reads as TGTGCCAGCAGCTTCCCCACGTCAGTTTTGCAGTCAGATACGCAGTATTTT. It translates to CASSFPTSVLQSDTQYF.

The count of this clonotype is one. The rearrangement uses TRBV20-1 and TRBJ2-7, with TRBD2 matching 8 bases. The CDR3 extends over 13 amino acids. CDR1 and CDR2 from the germline V gene are DFQATT and SNEGSKA (reference sequence). J gave up 2 bases and V 4 bases, and 4 bases lay outside the gene matches. For the CDR3, the DNA is TGCAGTGCTAACCGGGGACTAGCCTACGAGCAGTACTTC. This codes for CSANRGLAYEQYF.

This clonotype occurred a few times. This sequence joins TRBV27 and TRBJ1-6; D is unclear. This CDR3 spans 12 amino acids. V was shortened by 5 bases and J by 7 bases, with 6 bases between the two germline ends. CDR1 MNHEY and CDR2 SMNVEV come from the germline V gene (reference sequence). Here the CDR3 reads CASSRSNSPLHF. CDR3 bases: TGTGCCAGCAGTCGATCCAATTCACCCCTCCACTTT.

The chain couples TRBV5-1 to TRBJ2-7; 9 nucleotides line up with TRBD1. Germline values: CDR1 SGHRS, CDR2 YFSETQ. V was clipped by 4 bases and J by 7 bases; unmatched bases: 9. The CDR3 is 14 residues long. CDR3 amino acids: CASSKGTGQFEQYF. CDR3 nucleotide sequence: TGCGCCAGCAGCAAAGGGACAGGGCAATTTGAGCAGTACTTC.

This clonotype has at least ten counts. In DNA form, the CDR3 reads TGTGCCAGTAGTAATACCTCCGGGACAAAGAACTATGGCTACACCTTC. The encoded protein is CASSNTSGTKNYGYTF. The chain couples TRBV19 to TRBJ1-2, with D perhaps TRBD1 (6 bases). The CDR3 covers 16 residues. Germline loops: CDR1 LNHDA, CDR2 SQIVND (reference sequence). V lost 4 bases and J lost 2, with 17 bases in between.

This clonotype was seen repeatedly, ten times or more. V gene TRBV2 combines with J gene TRBJ1-1; no clear D. Germline CDR1 SNHLY, CDR2 FYNNEI. The CDR3 covers 16 residues. Trimming shortened V by 0 bases and J by 0 bases, and 11 bases separated the two germline ends. CDR3 amino acids: CASSEALPGMNTEAFF. The CDR3 bases are TGTGCCAGCAGTGAAGCGCTTCCGGGTATGAACACTGAAGCTTTCTTT. Filled out from reference TRBV2 and TRBJ1-1, the complete variable domain reads EPEVTQTPSHQVTQMGQEVILRCVPISNHLYFYWYRQILGQKVEFLVSFYNNEISEKSEIFDDQFSVERPDGSNFTLKIRSTKLEDSAMYFCASSEALPGMNTEAFFGQGTRLTVV.

This clonotype was counted at least ten times. CDR3: CASTPGTSGSSEQYF. CDR3 nucleotide sequence: TGTGCCAGCACCCCCGGGACTAGCGGGAGTTCCGAGCAGTACTTC. The chain employs TRBV28 and TRBJ2-7, with 14 positions matching TRBD2. In germline, CDR1 is MDHEN, CDR2 SYDVKM. V was pared by 7 bases and J by 6 bases, with 8 bases of the junction left unmatched. This CDR3 has 15 residues.

In its sample, this clonotype was seen many times. The CDR3 reads CASSLLGPGELFF. In DNA, the CDR3 is TGTGCCAGCAGTTTATTAGGTCCCGGGGAGCTGTTTTTT. This chain uses TRBV28 with TRBJ2-2; D is uncertain. V gave up 1 base and J gave up 6 bases, with 6 bases separating them. This CDR3 is 13 amino acids long. CDR1 is MDHEN, CDR2 SYDVKM, per germline.

This clonotype showed up just a few times. The chain has TRBV4-2 and TRBJ2-7; perhaps TRBD2 as D (6 bases). The V gene's germline CDR1 is LGHNA and CDR2 YNFKEQ. This CDR3 comprises 14 residues. Trimming removed 0 bases at V and 3 bases at J, with 9 bases between. The CDR3 sequence: CASSQDRRDYEQYF. The CDR3 DNA is TGTGCCAGCAGCCAAGATCGGCGGGACTACGAGCAGTACTTC.

This clonotype was picked up many times. This chain uses TRBV6-1 with TRBJ2-7, with D unresolved. Germline assignment: CDR1 MNHNS and CDR2 SASEGT. This CDR3 contains 15 residues. Trimming removed 5 bases from V and 3 bases from J, with 17 bases in between. The CDR3 is CASSYQGPPIYEQYF. The DNA of the CDR3 is TGTGCCAGCAGTTACCAAGGACCGCCCATCTACGAGCAGTACTTC.

Ten or more counts support this clonotype. This sequence joins TRBV20-1 and TRBJ2-1; D gene uncertain. The CDR3 runs to 14 residues. The germline V and J ends were trimmed by 5 bases and 0 bases, with 11 bases remaining between them. CDR1 DFQATT and CDR2 SNEGSKA come from the germline V gene (reference sequence). The CDR3 sequence: CSAFTAYSYNEQFF. The CDR3 DNA reads as TGCAGTGCTTTTACTGCCTACTCCTACAATGAGCAGTTCTTC.

This clonotype was recorded at least ten times. The rearrangement uses TRBV5-1 and TRBJ2-2; D is uncertain. V was pared by 2 bases and J by 5 bases, with 13 bases between. The CDR3 covers 15 residues. The germline CDR1 and CDR2 sequences are SGHRS and YFSETQ. The DNA of the CDR3 is TGCGCCAGCAGCTTAGGGTTCGAAACTACCGGGGAGCTGTTTTTT. It specifies CASSLGFETTGELFF.

This clonotype was seen many times. V and J are TRBV11-2 and TRBJ2-6; 8 bases map to TRBD1. This CDR3 region has 18 residues. With 3 bases clipped from V and 2 bases from J, the junction kept 9 bases outside the gene matches. Germline CDR1 is SGHAT and CDR2 is FQNNGV. The CDR3 sequence: CASSFPGTGGAGANVLTF. The CDR3 DNA follows: TGTGCCAGCAGCTTCCCAGGGACAGGTGGCGCTGGGGCCAACGTCCTGACTTTC.

In its sample, this clonotype was seen many times. This rearrangement joins TRBV7-2 to TRBJ2-7, with a weak D call TRBD2 (6 bases). Per germline, CDR1 SGHTA and CDR2 FQGNSA. This CDR3 spans 15 amino acids. V gave up 5 bases and J gave up 0 bases, with 14 bases separating them. CDR3 coding DNA: TGTGCCAGCAGCCAAGACCGGGGGTTCTCCTACGAGCAGTACTTC. Its protein product is CASSQDRGFSYEQYF.

The sample holds many counts of this clonotype. The chain couples TRBV7-9 to TRBJ1-2; 9 nucleotides align to TRBD1. V shed 5 bases, J shed 7 bases, and the junction held 17 bases outside the gene matches. The germline V gene has CDR1 SEHNR and CDR2 FQNEAQ (reference sequence). This CDR3 comprises 17 residues. As DNA, the CDR3 is TGTGCCAGCAGCCCCCCGGACAGGGGTTTTATCACCTTTGGCTACACCTTC. It specifies CASSPPDRGFITFGYTF.

This clonotype has a count of ten or more. The rearrangement uses TRBV12-3 or TRBV12-4 and TRBJ1-1; TRBD1 is a possible D gene (5 bases). Trimming pared 6 bases from V and 11 bases from J, leaving 16 bases between. The CDR3 sequence is 12 residues long. The DNA of the CDR3 is TGTGCCAGCAGACCTACATCGGGGGGGGCTTTCTTT. Its protein product is CASRPTSGGAFF.

The rearrangement joins TRBV10-3 to TRBJ2-3; D remains ambiguous. Germline V gene data show CDR1 as ENHRY and CDR2 as SYGVKD. The CDR3 sequence is 11 residues long. Trimming left V 4 bases short and J 6 bases short, with 5 bases between. The CDR3 DNA sequence: TGTGCCATCAGTGCGACGGATACGCAGTATTTT. The encoded protein is CAISATDTQYF.